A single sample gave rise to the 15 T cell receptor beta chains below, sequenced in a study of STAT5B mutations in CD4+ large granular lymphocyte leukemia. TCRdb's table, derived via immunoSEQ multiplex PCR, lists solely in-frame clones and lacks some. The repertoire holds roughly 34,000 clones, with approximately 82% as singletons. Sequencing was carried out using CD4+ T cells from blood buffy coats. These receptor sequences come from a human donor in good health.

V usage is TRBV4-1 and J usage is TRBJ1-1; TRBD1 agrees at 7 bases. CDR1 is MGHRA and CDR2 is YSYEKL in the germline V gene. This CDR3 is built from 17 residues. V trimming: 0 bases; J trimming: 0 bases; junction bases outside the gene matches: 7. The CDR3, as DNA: TGCGCCAGCAGCCAAGAAAACAGGGGAGGGATGAACACTGAAGCTTTCTTT. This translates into CASSQENRGGMNTEAFF.

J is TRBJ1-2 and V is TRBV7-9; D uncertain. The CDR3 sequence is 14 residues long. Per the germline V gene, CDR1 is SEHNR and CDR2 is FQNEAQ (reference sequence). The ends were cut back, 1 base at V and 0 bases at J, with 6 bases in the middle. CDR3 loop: CASSLDLANYGYTF. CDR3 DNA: TGTGCCAGCAGCTTAGACCTAGCTAACTATGGCTACACCTTC.

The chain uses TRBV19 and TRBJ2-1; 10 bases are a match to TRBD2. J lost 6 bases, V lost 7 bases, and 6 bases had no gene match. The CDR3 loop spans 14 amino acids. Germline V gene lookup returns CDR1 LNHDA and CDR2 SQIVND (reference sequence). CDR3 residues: CASKAGGPVNEQFF. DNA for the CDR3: TGTGCCAGTAAAGCGGGGGGGCCAGTCAATGAGCAGTTCTTC.

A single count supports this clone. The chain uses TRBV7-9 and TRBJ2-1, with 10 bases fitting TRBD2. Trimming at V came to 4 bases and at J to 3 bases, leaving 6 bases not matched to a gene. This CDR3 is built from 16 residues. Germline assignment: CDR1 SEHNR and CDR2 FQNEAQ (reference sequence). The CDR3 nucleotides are TGTGCCAGCAGCTCCTCAGCGGGAGGGATCTACAATGAGCAGTTCTTC. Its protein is CASSSSAGGIYNEQFF.

This chain's CDR3 is CASSVLSGNTIYF. CDR3 in DNA: TGTGCCAGTAGCGTCCTTTCTGGAAACACCATATATTTT. V usage is TRBV19 and J usage is TRBJ1-3; no reliable D call. This CDR3 has 13 amino acids. Germline V gene sequence: CDR1 LNHDA, CDR2 SQIVND (reference sequence). Trimming cost V 6 bases and J 1 base, with 7 bases left between them.

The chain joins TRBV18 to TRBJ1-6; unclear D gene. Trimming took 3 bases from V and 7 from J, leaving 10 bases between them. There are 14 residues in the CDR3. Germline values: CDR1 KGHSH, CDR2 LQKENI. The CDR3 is CASSPPMANSPLHF. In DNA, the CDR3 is TGTGCCAGCTCACCTCCCATGGCCAATTCACCCCTCCACTTT.

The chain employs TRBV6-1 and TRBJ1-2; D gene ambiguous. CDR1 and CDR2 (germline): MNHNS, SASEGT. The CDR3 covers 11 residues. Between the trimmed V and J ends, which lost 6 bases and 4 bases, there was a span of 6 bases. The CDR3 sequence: CASSVSYGYTF. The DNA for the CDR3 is TGTGCCAGCAGCGTTTCCTATGGCTACACCTTC.

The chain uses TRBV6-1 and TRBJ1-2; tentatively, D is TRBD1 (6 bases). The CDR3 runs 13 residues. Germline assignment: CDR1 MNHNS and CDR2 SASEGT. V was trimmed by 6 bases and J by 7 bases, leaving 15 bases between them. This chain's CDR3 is CASSSTGYSGYTF. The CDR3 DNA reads TGTGCCAGCAGCTCAACAGGGTATTCTGGCTACACCTTC.

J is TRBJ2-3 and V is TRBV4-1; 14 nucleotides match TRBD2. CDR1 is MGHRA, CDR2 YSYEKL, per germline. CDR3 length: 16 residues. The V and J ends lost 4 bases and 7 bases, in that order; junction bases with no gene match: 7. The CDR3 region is CASSLGTSGSPNTQYF. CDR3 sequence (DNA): TGCGCCAGCAGCCTTGGGACTAGCGGGAGTCCAAATACGCAGTATTTT.

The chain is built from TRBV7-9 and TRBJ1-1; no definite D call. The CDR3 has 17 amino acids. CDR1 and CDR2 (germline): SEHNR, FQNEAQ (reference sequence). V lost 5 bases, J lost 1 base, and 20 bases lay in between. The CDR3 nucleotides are TGTGCCAGCAGCCGGGCAGGCTCTCGGAGCAGGAACACTGAAGCTTTCTTT. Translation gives CASSRAGSRSRNTEAFF.

The CDR3 DNA reads as TGTGCCACCAGCAGAGATAAGGGAGGCACTGAAGCTTTCTTT. Translating gives CATSRDKGGTEAFF. The chain has TRBV15 and TRBJ1-1; D is ambiguous. The CDR3 is made up of 14 amino acids. The germline V gene encodes CDR1 LNHNV and CDR2 YYDKDF (reference sequence). V lost 0 bases to trimming and J lost 4 bases, with 9 bases between them. Supplemented by reference TRBV15 and TRBJ1-1, the full variable domain reads DAMVIQNPRYQVTQFGKPVTLSCSQTLNHNVMYWYQQKSSQAPKLLFHYYDKDFNNEADTPDNFQSRRPNTSFCFLDIRSPGLGDTAMYLCATSRDKGGTEAFFGQGTRLTVV.

The CDR3 DNA sequence: TGTGCCAGCAGCCCGACAGGGGGGCCATATGGCTACACCTTC. Protein product: CASSPTGGPYGYTF. This chain connects TRBV6-6 to TRBJ1-2, with 9 bases identical to TRBD1. V dropped 6 bases and J dropped 5; count of bases not matched to a gene: 7. This CDR3 spans 14 amino acids. Germline values: CDR1 MNHNY, CDR2 SVGAGI (reference sequence).

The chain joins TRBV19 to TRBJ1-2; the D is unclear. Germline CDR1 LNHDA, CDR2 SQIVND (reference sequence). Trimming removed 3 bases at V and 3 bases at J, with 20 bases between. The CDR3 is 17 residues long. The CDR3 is CASSIYSSYGLYYGYTF. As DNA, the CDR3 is TGTGCCAGTAGTATCTACTCGTCGTATGGGCTTTACTATGGCTACACCTTC.

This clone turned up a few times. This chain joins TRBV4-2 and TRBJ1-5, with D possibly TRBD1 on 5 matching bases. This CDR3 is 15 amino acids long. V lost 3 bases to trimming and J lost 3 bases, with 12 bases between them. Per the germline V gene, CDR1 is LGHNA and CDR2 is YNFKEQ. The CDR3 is CASSHQDSDNQPQHF. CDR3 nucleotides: TGTGCCAGCAGCCACCAAGACAGTGACAATCAGCCCCAGCATTTT.

CDR3 loop: CASSLEPTDNTEAFF. Here the CDR3 DNA reads TGTGCCAGCAGCTTGGAGCCGACGGATAACACTGAAGCTTTCTTT. V usage is TRBV5-5 and J usage is TRBJ1-1; D is undetermined. Germline V CDR1 and CDR2: SGHKS, YYEKEE (reference sequence). Trimming cost V 0 bases and J 2 bases, with 11 bases left between them. The CDR3 is 15 residues long.